Listed here are 21 T cell receptor beta chains from one sample, sequenced in a study of blood T cell repertoires in COVID-19. Assay used: immunoSEQ multiplex PCR; TCRdb lists only in-frame clones, some missing. The repertoire holds more than 200,000 clones, with 70% to 90% as singletons. Specimen: peripheral blood. The receptors were gathered from a man older than 75 with acute or convalescent COVID-19.

The rearrangement links TRBV5-4 to TRBJ1-4, with D hard to call. Germline lookup yields CDR1 SGHNT and CDR2 YYREEE (reference sequence). Trimming took off 2 bases at V and 5 bases at J, with 10 bases between the two ends. This CDR3 is built from 14 residues. The CDR3 here is CASSLDTLNEKLFF. CDR3 bases: TGTGCCAGCAGCTTAGACACGTTGAATGAAAAACTGTTTTTT.

The rearrangement links TRBV11-2 to TRBJ2-7; TRBD1 is a possible D gene (6 bases). V was pared by 0 bases and J by 2 bases, with 8 bases between. This CDR3 region has 14 residues. CDR1 and CDR2 from the germline V gene are SGHAT and FQNNGV. The CDR3 nucleotides read TGTGCCAGCAGCTTAGATAGGGGGACCTACGAGCAGTACTTC. As protein: CASSLDRGTYEQYF. Filled out from reference TRBV11-2 and TRBJ2-7, the complete variable domain reads EAGVAQSPRYKIIEKRQSVAFWCNPISGHATLYWYQQILGQGPKLLIQFQNNGVVDDSQLPKDRFSAERLKGVDSTLKIQPAKLEDSAVYLCASSLDRGTYEQYFGPGTRLTVT.

This rearrangement joins TRBV20-1 to TRBJ2-1; no clear D. The V end was cut by 3 bases, the J end by 3 bases, with 9 bases between. Germline values: CDR1 DFQATT, CDR2 SNEGSKA (reference sequence). This CDR3 spans 13 amino acids. The CDR3 reads CSASVTGYNEQFF. CDR3 sequence (DNA): TGCAGTGCTAGTGTAACGGGCTACAATGAGCAGTTCTTC.

This clone was counted a few times. This chain links TRBV28 with TRBJ1-3; the match to TRBD1 covers 7 bases. The CDR3 totals 15 residues. The germline V gene has CDR1 MDHEN and CDR2 SYDVKM. V was clipped by 5 bases and J by 3 bases; unmatched bases: 7. The CDR3 spells CASSVPGQLGNTIYF. In DNA form, the CDR3 reads TGTGCCAGCAGTGTCCCGGGACAGCTTGGAAACACCATATATTTT.

V and J are TRBV6-6 and TRBJ2-7, with TRBD2 matching 8 bases. V lost 2 bases, J lost 3 bases, and 3 bases stayed unmatched. Germline V CDR1 and CDR2: MNHNY, SVGAGI (reference sequence). The length of the CDR3 is 14 residues. CDR3 sequence: CASSYPGGGYEQYF. The CDR3 nucleotides are TGTGCCAGCAGTTACCCGGGGGGGGGCTACGAGCAGTACTTC.

This chain links TRBV6-5 with TRBJ2-7; 7 nucleotides align to TRBD2. The ends lost 6 bases at V and 6 bases at J; junction bases unmatched: 8. The length of the CDR3 is 13 residues. Germline CDR1 reads MNHEY; CDR2 reads SVGAGI. CDR3 sequence reads: CASRYSGRGEQYF. Here the CDR3 DNA reads TGTGCCAGCAGGTATTCAGGGAGGGGCGAGCAGTACTTC.

V usage is TRBV10-3 and J usage is TRBJ2-5; no clear D. Germline CDR1 is ENHRY and CDR2 is SYGVKD. The V end was cut by 4 bases, the J end by 3 bases, with 6 bases between. The CDR3 sequence is 12 residues long. The DNA for the CDR3 is TGTGCCATCAGTGGCGTAGAAGAGACCCAGTACTTC. Translated: CAISGVEETQYF.

The chain recombines TRBV5-1 with TRBJ1-1; 9 bases are shared with TRBD1. Trimming at V came to 2 bases and at J to 5 bases, leaving 10 bases not matched to a gene. Per germline, CDR1 SGHRS and CDR2 YFSETQ. The CDR3 is 16 residues long. The CDR3 nucleotides are TGCGCCAGCAGCTTTCTGACAGGGGGAAGAGATACTGAAGCTTTCTTT. Encoded protein: CASSFLTGGRDTEAFF.

The J gene is TRBJ1-2, the V gene TRBV15, with a weak D call TRBD1 (5 bases). Germline V gene data show CDR1 as LNHNV and CDR2 as YYDKDF (reference sequence). Trimming removed 1 base from V and 2 bases from J, with 14 bases in between. The CDR3 extends over 16 amino acids. The CDR3 nucleotides are TGTGCCACCAGCAGAGGTGGGGCGGGAAAAAACTATGGCTACACCTTC. It yields the protein CATSRGGAGKNYGYTF.

V and J are TRBV2 and TRBJ2-4; TRBD1 agrees at 7 bases. The CDR3 consists of 15 residues. J lost 1 base, V lost 7 bases, and 7 bases had no gene match. Germline CDR1 SNHLY, CDR2 FYNNEI. The CDR3 DNA sequence: TGTGCCAGCAAGAGACAGGGACCGGCCAAAAACATTCAGTACTTC. Its translation is CASKRQGPAKNIQYF.

The CDR3 sequence: CSVALDQETQYF. The CDR3 region has the DNA TGCAGCGTTGCACTAGACCAAGAGACCCAGTACTTC. The V gene is TRBV29-1, the J gene TRBJ2-5, with D possibly TRBD2 on 5 matching bases. Germline CDR1 is SQVTM and CDR2 is ANQGSEA. This CDR3 has 12 amino acids. Trimming removed 4 bases at V and 0 bases at J, with 6 bases between. The complete variable domain, with remaining parts taken from reference TRBV29-1 and TRBJ2-5, reads SAVISQKPSRDICQRGTSLTIQCQVDSQVTMMFWYRQQPGQSLTLIATANQGSEATYESGFVIDKFPISRPNLTFSTLTVSNMSPEDSSIYLCSVALDQETQYFGPGTRLLVL.

CDR3 sequence: CASSPGFHEQYF. The CDR3, as DNA: TGTGCCAGCAGCCCAGGGTTCCACGAGCAGTACTTC. The rearrangement links TRBV6-5 to TRBJ2-7; D is possibly TRBD1 (5 bases). The CDR3 has 12 amino acids. Trimming shortened V by 6 bases and J by 5 bases, and 11 bases separated the two germline ends. Per germline, CDR1 MNHEY and CDR2 SVGAGI.

This chain joins TRBV7-8 and TRBJ2-1, with 8 bases that match TRBD1. CDR1 and CDR2 (germline): SGHVS, FQNEAQ. Losses at the gene ends were 5 bases for V and 4 bases for J; bases not matched to a gene: 7. CDR3 size: 15 residues. CDR3 DNA: TGTGCCAGCAGCCCCCGGACAGGGCTGTACAATGAGCAGTTCTTC. Translated, it gives CASSPRTGLYNEQFF.

The chain is built from TRBV6-6 and TRBJ1-4; 8 nucleotides line up with TRBD1. Germline V gene sequence: CDR1 MNHNY, CDR2 SVGAGI (reference sequence). This CDR3 comprises 14 residues. J lost 8 bases, V lost 5 bases, and 7 bases had no gene match. CDR3 sequence reads: CASSRGQVGEKLFF. CDR3 bases: TGTGCCAGCAGTAGGGGACAGGTGGGAGAAAAACTGTTTTTT.

This chain's CDR3 is CASKTGQLYGYTF. CDR3 nucleotides: TGTGCCAGCAAAACGGGACAGCTCTATGGCTACACCTTC. V is TRBV28 and J is TRBJ1-2, with 7 positions matching TRBD1. Germline CDR1 and CDR2: MDHEN and SYDVKM. CDR3 length: 13 amino acids. V dropped 7 bases and J dropped 4; count of bases not matched to a gene: 6.

The chain carries TRBV2 and TRBJ2-1, with D uncertain. The CDR3 runs 15 residues. The V end was cut by 6 bases, the J end by 0 bases, with 12 bases between. Germline V gives CDR1 SNHLY, CDR2 FYNNEI. The CDR3 DNA follows: TGTGCCAGCAGACCGGTCTCGGTCTCCTACAATGAGCAGTTCTTC. This encodes CASRPVSVSYNEQFF.

The chain carries TRBV11-3 and TRBJ2-1, with 9 positions matching TRBD1. Germline CDR1 is SGHNT and CDR2 is YENEEA. The CDR3 is 15 amino acids. J lost 4 bases, V lost 5 bases, and 6 bases had no gene match. CDR3 protein: CASSPPGQGYNEQFF. As DNA, the CDR3 is TGTGCCAGCAGCCCGCCGGGACAGGGATACAATGAGCAGTTCTTC.

This clone was seen once. The chain's CDR3 is CAISESPDFTEAFF. CDR3 DNA sequence: TGTGCCATCAGTGAGTCGCCAGATTTCACTGAAGCTTTCTTT. The chain carries TRBV10-3 and TRBJ1-1; D remains ambiguous. The CDR3 is 14 amino acids. Germline values: CDR1 ENHRY, CDR2 SYGVKD. Trimming pared 0 bases from V and 4 bases from J, leaving 9 bases between.

The chain couples TRBV5-5 to TRBJ2-5; 8 nucleotides agree with TRBD1. After removal of 3 bases from V and 0 bases from J, the junction contained 10 bases not matched to a gene. The CDR3 totals 17 residues. CDR1 is SGHKS, CDR2 YYEKEE, per germline (reference sequence). CDR3: CASSWHRGQVNQETQYF. The CDR3 nucleotides read TGTGCCAGCAGCTGGCACCGGGGACAGGTAAACCAAGAGACCCAGTACTTC.

The genes are TRBV7-3 and TRBJ1-4; perhaps TRBD1 as D (6 bases). CDR1 and CDR2 from the germline V gene are SGHTA and FQGTGA. This CDR3 spans 14 amino acids. V lost 2 bases to trimming and J lost 6 bases, with 10 bases between them. CDR3 in DNA: TGTGCCAGCAGCTTAGGGCCAGGGGATGAAAAACTGTTTTTT. As protein: CASSLGPGDEKLFF.

The chain is built from TRBV7-3 and TRBJ2-1; 13 nucleotides align to TRBD2. This CDR3 is 15 amino acids long. Germline CDR1 and CDR2: SGHTA and FQGTGA. Losses at the gene ends were 0 bases for V and 13 bases for J; bases not matched to a gene: 6. DNA of the CDR3: TGTGCCAGCAGCTTAACGGGAGGACTAGCGGGAGATCAGTTCTTC. It specifies CASSLTGGLAGDQFF.